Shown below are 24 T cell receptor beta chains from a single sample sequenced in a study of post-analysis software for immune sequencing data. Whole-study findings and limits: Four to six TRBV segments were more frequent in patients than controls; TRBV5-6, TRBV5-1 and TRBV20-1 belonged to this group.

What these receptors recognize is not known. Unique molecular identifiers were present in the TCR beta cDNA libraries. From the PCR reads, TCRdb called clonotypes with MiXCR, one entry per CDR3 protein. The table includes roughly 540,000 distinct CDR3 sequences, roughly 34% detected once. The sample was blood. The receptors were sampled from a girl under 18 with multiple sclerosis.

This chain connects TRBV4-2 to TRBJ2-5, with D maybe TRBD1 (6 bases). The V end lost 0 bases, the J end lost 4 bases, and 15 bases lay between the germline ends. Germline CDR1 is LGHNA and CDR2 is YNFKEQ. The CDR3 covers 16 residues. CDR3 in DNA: TGTGCCAGCAGCCAAGAGGGCAGGGGACCGGGAGAGACCCAGTACTTC. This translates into CASSQEGRGPGETQYF.

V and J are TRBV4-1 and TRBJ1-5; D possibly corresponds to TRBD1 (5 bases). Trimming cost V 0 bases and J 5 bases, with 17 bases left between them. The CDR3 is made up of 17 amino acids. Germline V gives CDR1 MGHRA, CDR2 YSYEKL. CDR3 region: CASSQDEPRQGHQPQHF. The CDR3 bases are TGCGCCAGCAGCCAAGATGAGCCCCGGCAGGGCCATCAGCCCCAGCATTTT.

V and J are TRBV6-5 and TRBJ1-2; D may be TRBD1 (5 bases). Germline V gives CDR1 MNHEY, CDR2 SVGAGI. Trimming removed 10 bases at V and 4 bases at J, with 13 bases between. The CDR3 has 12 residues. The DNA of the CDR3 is TGTGCCACCAGGGAGCCTTTCTATGGCTACACCTTC. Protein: CATREPFYGYTF.

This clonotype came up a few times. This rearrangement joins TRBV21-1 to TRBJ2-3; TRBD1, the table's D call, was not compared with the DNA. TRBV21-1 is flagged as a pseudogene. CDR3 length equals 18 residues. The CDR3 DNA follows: TGTGCCAGCAGCAAAAAAGGGAAGGGGCGCCAGATCACAGATACGCAGTATTTT. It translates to CASSKKGKGRQITDTQYF.

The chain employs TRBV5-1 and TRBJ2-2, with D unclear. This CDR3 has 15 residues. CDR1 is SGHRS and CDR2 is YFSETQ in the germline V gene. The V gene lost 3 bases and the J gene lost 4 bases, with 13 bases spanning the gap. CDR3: CASSSFGPSTGELFF. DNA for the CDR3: TGCGCCAGCAGCTCCTTTGGGCCCTCCACCGGGGAGCTGTTTTTT.

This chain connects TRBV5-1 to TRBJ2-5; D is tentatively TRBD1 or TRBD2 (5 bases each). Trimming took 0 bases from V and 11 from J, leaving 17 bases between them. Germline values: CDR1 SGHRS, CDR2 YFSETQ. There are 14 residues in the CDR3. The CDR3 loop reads CASSLAIGESEQYF. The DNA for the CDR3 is TGCGCCAGCAGCTTGGCGATAGGGGAGAGTGAGCAGTACTTC.

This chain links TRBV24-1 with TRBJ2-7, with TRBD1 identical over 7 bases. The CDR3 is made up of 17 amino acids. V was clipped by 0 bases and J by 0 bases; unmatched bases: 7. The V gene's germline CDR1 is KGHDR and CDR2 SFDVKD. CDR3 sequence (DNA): TGTGCCACCAGTGATTTGACGGGACAGCTCAGCTCCTACGAGCAGTACTTC. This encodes CATSDLTGQLSSYEQYF.

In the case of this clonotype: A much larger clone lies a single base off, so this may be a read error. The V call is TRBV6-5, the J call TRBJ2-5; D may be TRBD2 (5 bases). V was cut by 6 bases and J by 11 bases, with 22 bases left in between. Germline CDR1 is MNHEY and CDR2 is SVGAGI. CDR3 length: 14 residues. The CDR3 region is CASRSGIAINEQYF. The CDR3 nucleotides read TGTGCCAGCAGGAGCGGTATCGCGATTAATGAGCAGTACTTC.

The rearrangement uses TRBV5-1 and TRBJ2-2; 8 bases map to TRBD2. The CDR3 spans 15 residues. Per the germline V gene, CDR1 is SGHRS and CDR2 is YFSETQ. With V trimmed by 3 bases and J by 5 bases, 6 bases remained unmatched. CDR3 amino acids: CASSYDGGATGELFF. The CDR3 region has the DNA TGCGCCAGCAGCTATGACGGGGGGGCTACCGGGGAGCTGTTTTTT.

DNA for the CDR3: TGTGCCAGCAGTTCCGCCAGGGGGAAAGCTTTCTTT. Translation gives CASSSARGKAFF. The rearrangement links TRBV27 to TRBJ1-1; TRBD1 matches at 7 bases. CDR1 MNHEY and CDR2 SMNVEV come from the germline V gene (reference sequence). The CDR3 totals 12 residues. Unmatched junction bases numbered 5, after V lost 4 bases and J lost 9 bases.

Written as DNA, the CDR3 is TGTGCCATCAGTGAGTCGTACACCTCGGACTATGGCTACACCTTC. As protein: CAISESYTSDYGYTF. V gene TRBV10-3 combines with J gene TRBJ1-2, with D unclear. Germline V gene sequence: CDR1 ENHRY, CDR2 SYGVKD. V lost 0 bases, J lost 3 bases, and 11 bases lay in between. The CDR3 is 15 residues long.

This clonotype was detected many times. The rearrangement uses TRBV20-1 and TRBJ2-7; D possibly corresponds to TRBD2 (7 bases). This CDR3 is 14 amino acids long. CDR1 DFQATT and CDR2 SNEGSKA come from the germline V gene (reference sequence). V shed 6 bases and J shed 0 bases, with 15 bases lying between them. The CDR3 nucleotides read TGCAGTGCCTTAGGGGGGGGGGACTCCTACGAGCAGTACTTC. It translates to CSALGGGDSYEQYF.

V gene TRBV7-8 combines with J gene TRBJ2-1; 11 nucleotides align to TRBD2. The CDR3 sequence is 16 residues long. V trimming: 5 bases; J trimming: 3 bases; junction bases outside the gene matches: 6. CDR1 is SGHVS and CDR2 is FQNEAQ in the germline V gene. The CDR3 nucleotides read TGTGCCAGCAGCCCGACTAGCGGGGTTCTCTACAATGAGCAGTTCTTC. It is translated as CASSPTSGVLYNEQFF.

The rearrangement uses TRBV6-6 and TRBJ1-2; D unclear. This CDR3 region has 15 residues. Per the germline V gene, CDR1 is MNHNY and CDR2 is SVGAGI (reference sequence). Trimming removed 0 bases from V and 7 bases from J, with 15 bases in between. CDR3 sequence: CASSYSPSFLGGYTF. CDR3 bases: TGTGCCAGCAGTTACTCACCGTCCTTCTTGGGTGGCTACACCTTC.

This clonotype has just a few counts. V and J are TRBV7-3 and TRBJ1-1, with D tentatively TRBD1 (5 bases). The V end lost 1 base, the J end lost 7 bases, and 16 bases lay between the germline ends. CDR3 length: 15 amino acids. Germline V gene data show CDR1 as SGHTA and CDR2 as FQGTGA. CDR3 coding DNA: TGTGCCAGCAGCTTAAAATTGGAGGGGATTTTTGAAGCTTTCTTT. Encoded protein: CASSLKLEGIFEAFF.

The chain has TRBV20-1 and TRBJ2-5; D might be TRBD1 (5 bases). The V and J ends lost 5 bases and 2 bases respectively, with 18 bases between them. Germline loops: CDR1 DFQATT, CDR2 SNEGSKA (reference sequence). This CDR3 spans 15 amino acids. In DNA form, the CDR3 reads TGCAGTGCTGGCCACTTGCTTGGGGCACAAGAGACCCAGTACTTC. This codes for CSAGHLLGAQETQYF.

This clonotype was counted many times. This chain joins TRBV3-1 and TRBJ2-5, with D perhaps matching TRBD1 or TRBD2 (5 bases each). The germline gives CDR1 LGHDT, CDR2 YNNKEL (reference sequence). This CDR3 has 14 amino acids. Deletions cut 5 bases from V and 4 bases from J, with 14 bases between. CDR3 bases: TGTGCCAGCAGCGGTGGGGCCGGAGGAGAGACCCAGTACTTC. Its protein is CASSGGAGGETQYF.

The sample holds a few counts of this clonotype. Here the CDR3 reads CSASGGGQETQYF. For the CDR3, the DNA is TGCAGTGCTTCGGGGGGCGGGCAAGAGACCCAGTACTTC. The chain recombines TRBV20-1 with TRBJ2-5, with a weak D call TRBD2 (7 bases). The germline gives CDR1 DFQATT, CDR2 SNEGSKA (reference sequence). Trimming took 5 bases from V and 2 from J, leaving 12 bases between them. The CDR3 is made up of 13 amino acids.

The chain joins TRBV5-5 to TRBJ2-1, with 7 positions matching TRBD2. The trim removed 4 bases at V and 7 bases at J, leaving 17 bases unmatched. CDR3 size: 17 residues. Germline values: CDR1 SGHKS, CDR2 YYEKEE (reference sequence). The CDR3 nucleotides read TGTGCCAGCAGCCCAAAAGGGTGGCTAGCGGAATGGAATGAGCAGTTCTTC. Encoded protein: CASSPKGWLAEWNEQFF.

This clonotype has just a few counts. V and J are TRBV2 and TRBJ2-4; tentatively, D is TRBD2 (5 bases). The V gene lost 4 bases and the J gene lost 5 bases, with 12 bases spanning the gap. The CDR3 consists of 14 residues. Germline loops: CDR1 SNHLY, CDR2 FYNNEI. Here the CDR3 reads CASSVPGSQNIQYF. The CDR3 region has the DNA TGTGCCAGCAGTGTGCCGGGGTCACAAAACATTCAGTACTTC.

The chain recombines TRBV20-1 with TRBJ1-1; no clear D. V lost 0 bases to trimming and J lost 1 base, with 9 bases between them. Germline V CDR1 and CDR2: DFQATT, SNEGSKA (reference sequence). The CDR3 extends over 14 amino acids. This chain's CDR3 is CSAREEWPNTEAFF. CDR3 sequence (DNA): TGCAGTGCTAGAGAGGAGTGGCCGAACACTGAAGCTTTCTTT.

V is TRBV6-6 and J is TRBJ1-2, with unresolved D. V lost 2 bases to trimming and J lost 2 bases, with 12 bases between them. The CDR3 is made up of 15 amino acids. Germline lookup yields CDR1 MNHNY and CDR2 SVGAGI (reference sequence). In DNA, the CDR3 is TGTGCCAGCAGTTACCTGCCGGGTTACAACTATGGCTACACCTTC. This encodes CASSYLPGYNYGYTF.

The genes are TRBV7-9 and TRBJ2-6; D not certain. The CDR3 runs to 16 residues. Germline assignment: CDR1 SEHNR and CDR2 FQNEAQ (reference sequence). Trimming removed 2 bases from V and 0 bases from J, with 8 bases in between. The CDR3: CASSLQITSGANVLTF. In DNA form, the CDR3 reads TGTGCCAGCAGCTTACAGATAACCTCTGGGGCCAACGTCCTGACTTTC.

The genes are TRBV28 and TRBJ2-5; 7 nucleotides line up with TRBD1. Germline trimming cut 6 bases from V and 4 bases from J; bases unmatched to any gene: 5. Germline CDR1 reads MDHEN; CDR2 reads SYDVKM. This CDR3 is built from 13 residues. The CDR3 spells CASRPQGPETQYF. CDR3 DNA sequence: TGTGCCAGCAGGCCACAGGGGCCAGAGACCCAGTACTTC.